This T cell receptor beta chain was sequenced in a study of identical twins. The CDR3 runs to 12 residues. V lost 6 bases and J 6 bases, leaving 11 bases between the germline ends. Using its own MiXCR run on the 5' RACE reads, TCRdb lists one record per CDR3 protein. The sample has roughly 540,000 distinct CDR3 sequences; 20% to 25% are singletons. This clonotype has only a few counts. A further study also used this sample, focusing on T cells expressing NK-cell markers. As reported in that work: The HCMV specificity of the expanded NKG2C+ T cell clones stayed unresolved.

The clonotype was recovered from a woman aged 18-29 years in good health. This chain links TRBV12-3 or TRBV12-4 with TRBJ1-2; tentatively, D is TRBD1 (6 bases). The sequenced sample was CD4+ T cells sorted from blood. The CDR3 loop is CASSHRVDGYTF. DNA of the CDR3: TGTGCCAGCAGCCACAGGGTCGATGGCTACACCTTC.